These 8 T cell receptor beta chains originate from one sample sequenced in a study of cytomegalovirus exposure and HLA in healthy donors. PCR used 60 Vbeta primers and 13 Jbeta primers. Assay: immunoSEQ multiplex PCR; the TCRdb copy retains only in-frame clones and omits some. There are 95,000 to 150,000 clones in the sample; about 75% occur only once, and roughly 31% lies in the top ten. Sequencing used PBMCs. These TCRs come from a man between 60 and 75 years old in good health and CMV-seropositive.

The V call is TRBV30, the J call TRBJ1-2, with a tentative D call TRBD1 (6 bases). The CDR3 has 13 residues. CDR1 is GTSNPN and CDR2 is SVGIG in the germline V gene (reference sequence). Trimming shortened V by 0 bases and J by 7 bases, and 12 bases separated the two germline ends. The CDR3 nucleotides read TGTGCCTGGAGTGTGGGGGGGGGCTCTGGCTACACCTTC. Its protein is CAWSVGGGSGYTF. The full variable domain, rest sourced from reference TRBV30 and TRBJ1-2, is SQTIHQWPATLVQPVGSPLSLECTVEGTSNPNLYWYRQAAGRGLQLLFYSVGIGQISSEVPQNLSASRPQDRQFILSSKKLLLSDSGFYLCAWSVGGGSGYTFGSGTRLTVV.

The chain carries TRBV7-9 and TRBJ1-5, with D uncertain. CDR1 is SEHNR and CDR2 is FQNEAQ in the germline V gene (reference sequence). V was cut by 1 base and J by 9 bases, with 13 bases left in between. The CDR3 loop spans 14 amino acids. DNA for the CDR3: TGTGCCAGCAGCTTAGGGAGGGTGGGGTCGCCCCAGCATTTT. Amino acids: CASSLGRVGSPQHF.

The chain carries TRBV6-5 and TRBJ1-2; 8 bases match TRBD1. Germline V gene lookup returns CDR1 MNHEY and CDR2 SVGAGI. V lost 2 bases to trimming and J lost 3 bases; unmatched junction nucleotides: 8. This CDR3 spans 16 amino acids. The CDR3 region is CASSYGRQGNHYGYTF. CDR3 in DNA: TGTGCCAGCAGTTACGGAAGACAGGGGAATCACTATGGCTACACCTTC.

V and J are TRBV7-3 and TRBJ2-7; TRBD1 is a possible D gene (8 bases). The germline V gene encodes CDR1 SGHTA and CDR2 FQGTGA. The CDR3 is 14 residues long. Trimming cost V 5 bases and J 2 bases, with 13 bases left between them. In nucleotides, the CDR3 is TGTGCCAGCAGCCTACAGGGGGGGGCCTACGAGCAGTACTTC. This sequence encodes CASSLQGGAYEQYF. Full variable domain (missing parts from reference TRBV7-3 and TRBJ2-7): GAGVSQTPSNKVTEKGKYVELRCDPISGHTALYWYRQSLGQGPEFLIYFQGTGAADDSGLPNDRFFAVRPEGSVSTLKIQRTERGDSAVYLCASSLQGGAYEQYFGPGTRLTVT.

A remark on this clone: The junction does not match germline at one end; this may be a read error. This CDR3 reads CASSSLLDFYGYTF. The CDR3 DNA reads TGTGCCAGTAGCTCACTCCTAGACTTCTATGGCTACACCTTC. The rearrangement uses TRBV7-8 and TRBJ1-2, with no clear D. This CDR3 contains 14 residues. The germline CDR1 and CDR2 sequences are SGHVS and FQNEAQ.

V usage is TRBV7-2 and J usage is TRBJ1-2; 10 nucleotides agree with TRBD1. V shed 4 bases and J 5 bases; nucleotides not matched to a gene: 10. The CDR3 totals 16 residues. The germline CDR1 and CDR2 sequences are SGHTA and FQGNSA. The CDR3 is CASSSESGTGVYGYTF. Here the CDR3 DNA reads TGTGCCAGCAGCTCGGAATCCGGGACAGGGGTTTATGGCTACACCTTC.

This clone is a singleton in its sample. CDR3 sequence reads: CASSSTQGNTIYF. The CDR3 bases are TGCGCCAGCAGCTCAACCCAGGGAAACACCATATATTTT. The genes are TRBV5-1 and TRBJ1-3; D remains ambiguous. Germline loops: CDR1 SGHRS, CDR2 YFSETQ. V gave up 3 bases and J gave up 4 bases, with 8 bases separating them. This CDR3 is 13 amino acids long.

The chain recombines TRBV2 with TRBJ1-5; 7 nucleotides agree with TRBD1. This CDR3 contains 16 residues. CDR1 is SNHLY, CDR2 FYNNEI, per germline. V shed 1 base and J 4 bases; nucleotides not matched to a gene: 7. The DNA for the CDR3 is TGTGCCAGCAGTGAAGTAACCGCAGGGGGAAATCAGCCCCAGCATTTT. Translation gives CASSEVTAGGNQPQHF.